A selection of T cell receptor beta chains follows, all from one sample in a study of Ad26.COV2.S vaccination and SARS-CoV-2 variants. Sequenced by immunoSEQ multiplex PCR; TCRdb stores in-frame clones only, minus some. The table has some 480,000 clones, approximately 90% seen once. This material consisted of peripheral blood, taken in a trial of Ad26.COV2.S vaccine versus placebo. Receptor source: a person between 18 and 60 years old who received the Ad26.COV2.S COVID-19 vaccine or a placebo. Each CDR3 is given with its conserved first and last residue. The D gene is left open where the match is weak. Where a row states a size, it is once, few, many or the class of an expanded clone; other rows omit it.

J | V | size | D | DNA | CDR3
TRBJ2-3 | TRBV18 | . | TRBD2 | TGTGCCAGCTCACGGACTAGCGGGAGTGTGGATACGCAGTATTTT | CASSRTSGSVDTQYF
TRBJ1-2 | TRBV14 | . | . | TGTGCCAGCAGCCAGAGGCAGGGGCGAGGCTACACCTTC | CASSQRQGRGYTF
TRBJ2-3 | TRBV7-2 | . | . | TGTGCCAGCAGCTTAGTGGGCGAGCCGGACATTAGGGGGTATTTT | CASSLVGEPDIRGYF
TRBJ2-1 | TRBV3-1/TRBV3-2 | . | . | TGTGCCAGCAGCAAAGGACCGCCAGGGTCGGGTGAGCAGTTCTTC | CASSKGPPGSGEQFF
TRBJ2-7 | TRBV7-2 | . | TRBD2 | TGTGCCAGCAGCTCCCTTAGCGGGATTTCCCTCTACGAGCAGTACTTC | CASSSLSGISLYEQYF
TRBJ2-1 | TRBV7-6 | . | . | TGTGCCAGCAGCTCTGGCGCGGCTAGCAGCAATGAGCAGTTCTTC | CASSSGAASSNEQFF
TRBJ1-1 | TRBV6-1 | . | . | TGTGCCAGCAGTGATTGGAGGCAGGCGAAGGCTTTCTTT | CASSDWRQAKAFF
TRBJ1-1 | TRBV28 | . | TRBD1 | TGTGCCAGCAGTTCCGCCGGACAGGGAGAGAAAGCTTTCTTT | CASSSAGQGEKAFF
TRBJ2-1 | TRBV19 | . | TRBD2 | TGTGCCAGTAGTATAAACGGACTAGCAAACTACAATGAGCAGTTCTTC | CASSINGLANYNEQFF
TRBJ2-3 | TRBV27 | . | . | TGTGCCAGTCGCCGTGGCACAGATACGCAGTATTTT | CASRRGTDTQYF
TRBJ2-1 | TRBV7-3 | . | TRBD2 | TGTGCCAGCAGCTTAAGCGGGAGGCCCTACAATGAGCAGTTCTTC | CASSLSGRPYNEQFF
TRBJ1-1 | TRBV7-2 | . | . | TGTGCCAGCAGCTTCATACAGGGTCGGAGCGACACTGAAGCTTTCTTT | CASSFIQGRSDTEAFF
TRBJ1-1 | TRBV12-5 | . | . | TGTGCTAGTGGTTTGGCTGACGGACTTGAAGCTTTCTTT | CASGLADGLEAFF
TRBJ2-2 | TRBV11-2 | . | TRBD1 | TGTGCCAGCAGCTTACTACAGGGGTACACCGGGGAGCTGTTTTTT | CASSLLQGYTGELFF
TRBJ2-5 | TRBV3-1/TRBV3-2 | . | TRBD2 | TGTGCCAGCAGCCAGCCGATGGGGGGGAAAGAGACCCAGTACTTC | CASSQPMGGKETQYF
TRBJ1-5 | TRBV6-4 | few | . | TGTGCCAGCATGGAGGACGGACAGAATAGCAATCAGCCCCAGCATTTT | CASMEDGQNSNQPQHF
TRBJ2-2 | TRBV30 | . | . | TGTGCCTGGAGTGTGGCCTCGAACACCGGGGAGCTGTTTTTT | CAWSVASNTGELFF
TRBJ1-1 | TRBV30 | . | . | TGTGCCTGGAGTATCAGGAACACTGAAGCTTTCTTT | CAWSIRNTEAFF
TRBJ2-3 | TRBV5-1 | . | TRBD2 | TGCGCCAGCAGCTTATCACTAGCGGGTGCAGATACGCAGTATTTT | CASSLSLAGADTQYF
TRBJ2-5 | TRBV3-1/TRBV3-2 | . | TRBD2 | TGTGCCAGCAGCCAAGTGGTGGGCGGGAGCCAAGAGACCCAGTACTTC | CASSQVVGGSQETQYF
TRBJ1-2 | TRBV7-3 | . | . | TGTGCCAGCAGCTTAACGGGAGGACCTAACTATGGCTACACCTTC | CASSLTGGPNYGYTF
TRBJ2-2 | TRBV5-1 | . | . | TGCGCCAGCAGCTTGGGAGCGGGCACCGGGGAGCTGTTTTTT | CASSLGAGTGELFF
TRBJ2-7 | TRBV19 | . | . | TGTGCCAGTAGTATAACAGGAGCCTACGAGCAGTACTTC | CASSITGAYEQYF
TRBJ1-5 | TRBV6-5 | . | . | TGTGCCAGCAGTTACTCTGGATTGGAGCCCCAGCATTTT | CASSYSGLEPQHF
TRBJ1-2 | TRBV30 | . | TRBD1 | TGTGCCTGGCAAAGCGGGACAGGCTATGGCTACACCTTC | CAWQSGTGYGYTF
TRBJ2-1 | TRBV7-9 | few | . | TGTGCCAGCAGCCCCCCCCTAGCAGGGCCTAGGAGCTCCTACAATGAGCAGTTCTTC | CASSPPLAGPRSSYNEQFF
TRBJ1-1 | TRBV30 | . | . | TGTGCCTGGAGTGTACTATCCACTGAAGCTTTCTTT | CAWSVLSTEAFF
TRBJ2-5 | TRBV15 | few | . | TGTGCCACCAGTCAGGGGTACCAAGAGACCCAGTACTTC | CATSQGYQETQYF
TRBJ1-4 | TRBV27 | . | . | TGTGCCAGCAGGAAACCGGGGGTAAACGAAAAACTGTTTTTT | CASRKPGVNEKLFF
TRBJ2-3 | TRBV10-3 | . | . | TGTGCCATCAGTGAAGCCAGGGCCCGAGGTGGCACAGATACGCAGTATTTT | CAISEARARGGTDTQYF
TRBJ2-1 | TRBV4-2 | . | . | TGTGCCAGCACCGAGACCCGGACTACCTTTTACAATGAGCAGTTCTTC | CASTETRTTFYNEQFF
TRBJ1-3 | TRBV7-8 | . | TRBD1 | TGTGCCAGCAGTCCGACAGGGGAGTCACCTAGAAACACCATATATTTT | CASSPTGESPRNTIYF
TRBJ2-3 | TRBV3-1/TRBV3-2 | . | TRBD2 | TGTGCCAGCAGCCAGACATCGGGAGGTCGTAGCACAGATACGCAGTATTTT | CASSQTSGGRSTDTQYF
TRBJ2-5 | TRBV7-2 | . | TRBD2 | TGTGCCAGCAGCTTAGGTACTAGCGGGAGTGGCCAAGAGACCCAGTACTTC | CASSLGTSGSGQETQYF
TRBJ2-7 | TRBV28 | . | . | TGTGCCAGCAGTCCCCTGCTTGACGAGCAGTACTTC | CASSPLLDEQYF
TRBJ1-5 | TRBV7-2 | . | . | TGTGCCAGCAGCTTAGTTGTGGACAGCAGACAGCCCCAGCATTTT | CASSLVVDSRQPQHF
TRBJ2-5 | TRBV29-1 | . | TRBD2 | TGCAGCGTCCTCGCTTTAGCGGGAACGTACCAAGAGACCCAGTACTTC | CSVLALAGTYQETQYF
TRBJ2-7 | TRBV6-2/TRBV6-3 | . | TRBD2 | TGTGCCAGCAGCGCGGGCGGGAGGGCCTCAATCCTCGTCTTC | CASSAGGRASILVF
TRBJ2-5 | TRBV30 | . | . | TGTGCCTGGAGTGTACACCGCCTACAAGAGACCCAGTACTTC | CAWSVHRLQETQYF
TRBJ2-3 | TRBV28 | . | . | TGTGCCAGCAGTCAAAGGAGGGACACAGATACGCAGTATTTT | CASSQRRDTDTQYF
TRBJ2-5 | TRBV7-3 | . | TRBD2 | TGTGCCAGCAGCCATCAGCCTTCCGGGACTAGCGGGAAAGAGGTGGAGACCCAGTACTTC | CASSHQPSGTSGKEVETQYF